This paragraph reports one T cell receptor (beta chain). cDNA synthesis used the whole RNA isolate, giving expressed TCRB sequences. Using immunoSEQ multiplex PCR, the repertoire was profiled, and TCRdb retains in-frame clones only, with some absent. The sample includes roughly 450,000 clones, about 14% seen only once; the top ten take about 0.034%. This record comes from a study of beta chain features in type 1 diabetes. V lost 7 bases, J lost 10 bases, and 17 bases lay in between. CDR3 length equals 13 residues. CDR1 is LNHDA and CDR2 is SQIVND in the germline V gene (reference sequence). V gene TRBV19 combines with J gene TRBJ2-4; D is possibly TRBD2 (6 bases). Sequenced sample: naive CD4+ T cells from blood. The origin of this receptor is a man younger than 45 in good health. The DNA of the CDR3 is TGTGCCAGTACCCCTGGGCGGGGTCGGATTCAGTACTTC. Encoded protein: CASTPGRGRIQYF.